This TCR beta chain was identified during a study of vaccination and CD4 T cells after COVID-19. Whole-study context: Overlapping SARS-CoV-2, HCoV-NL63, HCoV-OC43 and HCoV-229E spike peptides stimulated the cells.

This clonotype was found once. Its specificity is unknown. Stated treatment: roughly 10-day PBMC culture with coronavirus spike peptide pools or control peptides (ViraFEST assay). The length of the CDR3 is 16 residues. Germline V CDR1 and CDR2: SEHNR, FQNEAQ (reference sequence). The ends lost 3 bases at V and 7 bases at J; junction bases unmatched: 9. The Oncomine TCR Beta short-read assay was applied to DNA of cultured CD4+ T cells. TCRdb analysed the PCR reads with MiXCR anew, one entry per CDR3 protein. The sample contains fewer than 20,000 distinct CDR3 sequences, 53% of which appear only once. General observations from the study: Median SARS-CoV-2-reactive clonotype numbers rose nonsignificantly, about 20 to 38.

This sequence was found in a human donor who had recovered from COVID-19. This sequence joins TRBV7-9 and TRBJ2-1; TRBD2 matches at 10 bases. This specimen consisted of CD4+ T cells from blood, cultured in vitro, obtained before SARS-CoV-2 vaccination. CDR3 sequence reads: CASSFLAGVGVNEQFF. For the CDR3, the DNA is TGTGCCAGCAGCTTCCTAGCGGGAGTGGGGGTGAATGAGCAGTTCTTC.